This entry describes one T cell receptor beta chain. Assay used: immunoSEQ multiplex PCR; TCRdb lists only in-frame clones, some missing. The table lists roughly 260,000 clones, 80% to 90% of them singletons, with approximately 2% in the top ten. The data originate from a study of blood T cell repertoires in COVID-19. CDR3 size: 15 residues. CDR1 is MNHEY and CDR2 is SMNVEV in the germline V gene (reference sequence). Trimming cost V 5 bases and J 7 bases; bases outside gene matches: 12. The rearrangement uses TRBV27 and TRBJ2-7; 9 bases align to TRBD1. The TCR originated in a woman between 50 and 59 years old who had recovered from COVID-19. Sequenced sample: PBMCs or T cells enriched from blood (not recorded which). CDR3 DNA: TGTGCCAGCAGTCACATACAGGGGGCAAGAGAAGAGCAGTACTTC. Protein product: CASSHIQGAREEQYF.